This T cell receptor (beta chain) was profiled in a study of precursors of human CD4 cytotoxic T cells (dated by TCRdb to the late 2010s). Context from the whole study: CD4+ memory subsets from around 13 donors in total were covered by the bulk TCR-seq analysis. TCR-seq analysis of approximately 15 donors yielded TCRalpha and TCRbeta chain sequences (table S7).

Study-level results and caveats: Expanded effector clonotypes made up a larger fraction of IL-7Rhigh TEMRA clonotypes than of TEM or TCM clonotypes. More restricted TCR repertoires, with lower diversity and more expanded clonotypes, were shown by IL-7Rhigh and IL-7R- TEMRA subsets than by TCM and TEM subsets. According to the authors, an observational design in humans cannot definitively determine the direction of differentiation between precursor and effector cells. Some bulk TCR-seq comparisons included only about 95% of the 14 donors, suggesting not every subset was available for every donor.

To test whether a precursor-effector relationship exists among CD4 cytotoxic T cells, bulk UMI-based TCR sequencing was run on four sorted CD4+ memory subsets: TCM, TEM, IL-7Rhigh TEMRA, and IL-7R- TEMRA. Cells were obtained from peripheral blood mononuclear cells isolated from human blood. Taken from cysteine to phenylalanine, the CDR3 has 17 residues. Just the 51-base CDR3 DNA is kept, in frame starting at base 1. V loses 1 base, J loses 1 base, and the germline ends lie 16 bases apart. From a lookup of the germline V gene, CDR1 and CDR2 are KGHSH and LQKENI. This clonotype is characterized as hyperexpanded (1% or more). Its antigen target is currently unknown. Base qualities are not recorded, but no much larger clone differs from it by a single base. Sequencing relied on an Illumina MiSeq. In the paper's pipeline: To quantify repertoire diversity, the Shannon-Wiener index was calculated using VDJtools. Expanded TCRbeta clonotypes were defined as those with a clonotype frequency of at least 3. The public sequencing data were trimmed at Q25 with fastp and processed into clonotypes with MiXCR by TCRdb, which kept only in-frame beta chains. Every distinct CDR3 protein forms one entry, paired with its most common genes and DNA. TCRdb, not the authors, supplied the V and J calls. This sample gives 260 or so distinct CDR3 sequences in total; around 16% of them show up just once. In total, the top ten clones hold 48% of the sample.

The source of this sequence is a human donor in good health. Sequencing was carried out using memory CD4+ T cells from blood (PBMCs). The chain was built from TRBV18 and TRBJ1-1; the D region possibly corresponds to TRBD1 (5 bases align). The DNA reads as follows: TGTGCCAGCTCACCACAAGTATGGGACGGCCCGAACACTGAAGCTTTCTTT. Its translation is CASSPQVWDGPNTEAFF. This CDR3, with the reference TRBV18 and TRBJ1-1 proteins standing in past its ends, gives the full variable domain NAGVMQNPRHLVRRRGQEARLRCSPMKGHSHVYWYRQLPEEGLKFMVYLQKENIIDESGMPKERFSAEFPKEGPSILRIQQVVRGDSAAYFCASSPQVWDGPNTEAFFGQGTRLTVV.